The 14 T cell receptor beta chains reported below all come from one sample, sequenced in a study of blood T cell repertoires in COVID-19. Method: immunoSEQ multiplex PCR; TCRdb's copy keeps in-frame clones and lacks some. The sample contains tens of thousands of clones, 65% to 90% of which appear only once. Sequencing used peripheral blood. These receptor sequences come from a human donor in a cohort sampled during active COVID-19.

The chain combines TRBV24-1 with TRBJ1-4; no reliable D call. This CDR3 contains 17 residues. V was pared by 0 bases and J by 4 bases, with 14 bases between. Germline loops: CDR1 KGHDR, CDR2 SFDVKD. As DNA, the CDR3 is TGTGCCACCAGTGATTTGCGCCGGTGGAGACTTAATGAAAAACTGTTTTTT. Residues: CATSDLRRWRLNEKLFF.

The rearrangement joins TRBV25-1 to TRBJ2-3; tentative D call: TRBD2 (6 bases). This CDR3 region has 15 residues. Trimming pared 2 bases from V and 1 base from J, leaving 10 bases between. Germline V gives CDR1 MGHDK, CDR2 SYGVNS. For the CDR3, the DNA is TGTGCCAGCAGTGAAGTCCGACTAGGCACAGATACGCAGTATTTT. It translates to CASSEVRLGTDTQYF.

The chain has TRBV9 and TRBJ2-1; 9 nucleotides align to TRBD2. After removal of 0 bases from V and 10 bases from J, the junction contained 11 bases not matched to a gene. This CDR3 region has 16 residues. Germline values: CDR1 SGDLS, CDR2 YYNGEE. The CDR3 sequence: CASSVGGGGRASEQFF. The DNA of the CDR3 is TGTGCCAGCAGCGTAGGGGGTGGCGGGAGGGCCTCGGAGCAGTTCTTC.

The chain recombines TRBV5-1 with TRBJ2-1; 7 bases are shared with TRBD2. Looked up from germline, CDR1 is SGHRS and CDR2 is YFSETQ. This CDR3 has 16 residues. V was pared by 0 bases and J by 1 base, with 4 bases of the junction left unmatched. CDR3 DNA sequence: TGCGCCAGCAGCTTGGGTAGCGGGCCTTCCTACAATGAGCAGTTCTTC. This codes for CASSLGSGPSYNEQFF.

The V and J genes are TRBV5-1 and TRBJ1-2; no clear D. CDR1 and CDR2 from the germline V gene are SGHRS and YFSETQ. V was trimmed by 9 bases and J by 4 bases, leaving 13 bases between them. The CDR3 extends over 12 amino acids. For the CDR3, the DNA is TGCGCCACCTCCCTGGGAGGCTATGGCTACACCTTC. As protein: CATSLGGYGYTF.

The chain has TRBV5-1 and TRBJ2-3, with a weak D call TRBD1 (5 bases). Germline CDR1 reads SGHRS; CDR2 reads YFSETQ. This CDR3 has 14 residues. V was shortened by 4 bases and J by 2 bases, with 11 bases between the two germline ends. The CDR3 sequence is CASSDQGFTDTQYF. The CDR3 DNA reads as TGCGCCAGCAGCGACCAGGGTTTCACAGATACGCAGTATTTT.

This sequence joins TRBV11-2 and TRBJ1-1; D perhaps matches TRBD1 (6 bases). V lost 1 base and J 1 base, leaving 13 bases between the germline ends. In germline, CDR1 is SGHAT, CDR2 FQNNGV. The CDR3 runs to 16 residues. The CDR3 region is CASSLGGSRGNTEAFF. For the CDR3, the DNA is TGTGCCAGCAGCTTAGGGGGAAGCAGGGGGAACACTGAAGCTTTCTTT.

This chain uses TRBV4-1 with TRBJ2-3; 13 nucleotides align to TRBD2. The CDR3 is made up of 13 amino acids. Per germline, CDR1 MGHRA and CDR2 YSYEKL. With V trimmed by 8 bases and J by 5 bases, 1 base remained unmatched. The CDR3 DNA reads TGCGCCAGCCGACTAGCGGGAGGAGATACGCAGTATTTT. Amino acids: CASRLAGGDTQYF.

Here the CDR3 reads CASSYGASGRETQYF. In DNA, the CDR3 is TGTGCCAGCAGTTACGGGGCTAGCGGTCGGGAGACCCAGTACTTC. The chain joins TRBV6-5 to TRBJ2-5; 7 bases match TRBD2. Germline CDR1 reads MNHEY; CDR2 reads SVGAGI. The CDR3 loop spans 15 amino acids. The V and J ends lost 2 bases and 5 bases, in that order; junction bases with no gene match: 8.

This clone has only one observation. The rearrangement joins TRBV19 to TRBJ2-1; D is unresolved. V was shortened by 5 bases and J by 9 bases, with 8 bases between the two germline ends. The germline gives CDR1 LNHDA, CDR2 SQIVND (reference sequence). The CDR3 totals 11 residues. DNA for the CDR3: TGTGCCAGTAGTTCGACTGGTGAGCAGTTCTTC. It encodes CASSSTGEQFF.

This chain joins TRBV3-1 (or the pseudogene TRBV3-2) and TRBJ2-7; TRBD1 matches at 7 bases. The germline gives CDR1 LGHDT, CDR2 YNNKEL (reference sequence). The CDR3 spans 15 residues. V shed 1 base and J 3 bases; nucleotides not matched to a gene: 6. The CDR3 here is CASSQARDSFYEQYF. The CDR3 nucleotides read TGTGCCAGCAGCCAAGCCCGGGACAGTTTCTACGAGCAGTACTTC.

V and J are TRBV2 and TRBJ2-7; D might be TRBD2 (5 bases). CDR1 SNHLY and CDR2 FYNNEI come from the germline V gene. The CDR3 has 15 residues. The V end was cut by 0 bases, the J end by 6 bases, with 15 bases between. In DNA form, the CDR3 reads TGTGCCAGCAGTGAAGCCCGGGTGGCAGAGGGCGAGCAGTACTTC. Translating it yields CASSEARVAEGEQYF. The full variable domain, with the rest looked up from reference TRBV2 and TRBJ2-7, is EPEVTQTPSHQVTQMGQEVILRCVPISNHLYFYWYRQILGQKVEFLVSFYNNEISEKSEIFDDQFSVERPDGSNFTLKIRSTKLEDSAMYFCASSEARVAEGEQYFGPGTRLTVT.

The chain uses TRBV4-3 and TRBJ2-7; D gene ambiguous. The CDR3 has 14 residues. Germline loops: CDR1 LGHNA, CDR2 YSLEER. The germline V and J ends were trimmed by 3 bases and 0 bases, with 9 bases remaining between them. Here the CDR3 DNA reads TGCGCCAGCAGCCAGACGGGTAGCTCCTACGAGCAGTACTTC. Its protein is CASSQTGSSYEQYF.

The CDR3 protein is CASSGLGPPYGELFF. CDR3 bases: TGTGCCAGCAGCGGCTTGGGGCCCCCATACGGGGAGCTGTTTTTT. This rearrangement joins TRBV7-2 to TRBJ2-2; weak D call: TRBD1 (5 bases). Trimming left V 5 bases short and J 7 bases short, with 17 bases between. CDR1 and CDR2 from the germline V gene are SGHTA and FQGNSA. The CDR3 contains 15 residues.